The clone carrying this TCR beta chain was recorded once. Its antigen is not identified. This entry comes from a study of beta chain features in type 1 diabetes. TCRB transcripts that were expressed got sequenced, as all of the isolated RNA had been reverse transcribed. The protocol was immunoSEQ multiplex PCR, while the TCRdb copy is restricted to in-frame clones and leaves out a portion. The repertoire holds 25,000 to 30,000 clones, with around three fifths as singletons. The V and J ends lost 1 base and 0 bases, in that order; junction bases with no gene match: 3. Germline V gene data show CDR1 as LNHDA and CDR2 as SQIVND (reference sequence). This CDR3 contains 16 residues. Overall study findings and caveats: Among all four CD4+ subsets, Type 1 diabetes patients had TCRB CDR3s that were moderately but significantly shorter.

The clonotype originates from a woman aged 25 to 39 with type 1 diabetes. V usage is TRBV19 and J usage is TRBJ1-1, with TRBD1 matching over 9 bases. Sequencing was done on a sample of Tregs from blood. CDR3: CASSIVGTGLNTEAFF. The CDR3 nucleotides read TGTGCCAGTAGTATAGTGGGGACAGGGTTGAACACTGAAGCTTTCTTT. Together with reference TRBV19 and TRBJ1-1, the CDR3 gives the full variable domain: DGGITQSPKYLFRKEGQNVTLSCEQNLNHDAMYWYRQDPGQGLRLIYYSQIVNDFQKGDIAEGYSVSREKKESFPLTVTSAQKNPTAFYLCASSIVGTGLNTEAFFGQGTRLTVV.